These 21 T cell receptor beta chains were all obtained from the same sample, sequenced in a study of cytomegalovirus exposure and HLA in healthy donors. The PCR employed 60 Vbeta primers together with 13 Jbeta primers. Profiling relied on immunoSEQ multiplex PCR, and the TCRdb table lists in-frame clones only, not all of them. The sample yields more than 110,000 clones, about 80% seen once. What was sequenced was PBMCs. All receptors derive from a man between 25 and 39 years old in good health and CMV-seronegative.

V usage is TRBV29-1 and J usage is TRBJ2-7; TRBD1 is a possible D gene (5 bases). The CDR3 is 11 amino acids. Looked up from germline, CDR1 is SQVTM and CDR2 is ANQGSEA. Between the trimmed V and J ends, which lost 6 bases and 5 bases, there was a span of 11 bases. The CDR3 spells CSVARVNEQYF. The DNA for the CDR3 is TGCAGCGTCGCCAGGGTCAACGAGCAGTACTTC.

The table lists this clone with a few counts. CDR3 loop: CAWTSFAYNEQFF. The CDR3 coding sequence is TGTGCCTGGACTAGCTTCGCCTACAATGAGCAGTTCTTC. The chain combines TRBV30 with TRBJ2-1; a possible D gene is TRBD2 (5 bases). Germline assignment: CDR1 GTSNPN and CDR2 SVGIG (reference sequence). Trimming took off 4 bases at V and 2 bases at J, with 9 bases between the two ends. This CDR3 spans 13 amino acids.

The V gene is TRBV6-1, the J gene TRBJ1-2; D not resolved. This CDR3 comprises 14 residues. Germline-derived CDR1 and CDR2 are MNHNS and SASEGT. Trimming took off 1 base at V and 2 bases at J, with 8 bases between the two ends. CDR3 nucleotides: TGTGCCAGCAGTGAAGTAGTCAGGAACTATGGCTACACCTTC. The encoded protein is CASSEVVRNYGYTF.

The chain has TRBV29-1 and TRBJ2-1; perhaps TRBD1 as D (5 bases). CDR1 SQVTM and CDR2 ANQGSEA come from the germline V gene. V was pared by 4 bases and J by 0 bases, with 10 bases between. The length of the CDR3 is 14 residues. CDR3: CSVVRGSSYNEQFF. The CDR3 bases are TGCAGCGTTGTTAGGGGAAGCTCCTACAATGAGCAGTTCTTC.

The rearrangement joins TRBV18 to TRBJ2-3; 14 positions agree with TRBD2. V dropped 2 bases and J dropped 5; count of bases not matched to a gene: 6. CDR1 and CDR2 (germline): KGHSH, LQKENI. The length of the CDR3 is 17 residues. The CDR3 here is CASSPRGLAGERDTQYF. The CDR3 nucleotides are TGTGCCAGCTCACCAAGGGGACTAGCGGGAGAGAGAGATACGCAGTATTTT.

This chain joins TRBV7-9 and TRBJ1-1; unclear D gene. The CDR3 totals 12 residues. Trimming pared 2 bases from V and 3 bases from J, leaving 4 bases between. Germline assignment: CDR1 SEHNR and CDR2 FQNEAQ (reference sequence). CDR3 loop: CASSLIDTEAFF. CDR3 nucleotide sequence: TGTGCCAGCAGCTTAATAGACACTGAAGCTTTCTTT.

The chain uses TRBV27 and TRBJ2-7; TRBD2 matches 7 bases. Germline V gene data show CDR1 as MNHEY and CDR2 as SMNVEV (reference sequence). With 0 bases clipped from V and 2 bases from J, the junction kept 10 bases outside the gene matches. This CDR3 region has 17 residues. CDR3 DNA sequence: TGTGCCAGCAGTTTATCGGGACTAACCCCCAACCCCTACGAGCAGTACTTC. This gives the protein CASSLSGLTPNPYEQYF.

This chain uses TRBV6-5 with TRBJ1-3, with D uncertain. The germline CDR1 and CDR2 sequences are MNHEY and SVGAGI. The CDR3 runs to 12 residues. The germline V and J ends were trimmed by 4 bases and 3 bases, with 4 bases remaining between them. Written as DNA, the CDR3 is TGTGCCAGCAGTTCCCATGGAAACACCATATATTTT. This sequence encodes CASSSHGNTIYF.

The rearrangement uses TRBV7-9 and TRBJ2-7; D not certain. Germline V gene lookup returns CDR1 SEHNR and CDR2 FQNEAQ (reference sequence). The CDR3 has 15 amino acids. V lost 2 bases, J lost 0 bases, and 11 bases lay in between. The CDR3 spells CASSLSLLYSYEQYF. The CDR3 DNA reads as TGTGCCAGCAGCTTATCCCTCCTCTACTCCTACGAGCAGTACTTC.

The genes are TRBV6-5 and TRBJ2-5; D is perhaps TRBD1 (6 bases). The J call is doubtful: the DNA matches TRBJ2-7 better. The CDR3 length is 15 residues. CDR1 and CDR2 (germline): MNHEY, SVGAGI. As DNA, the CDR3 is TGTGCCAGCAGTTACTCCGACAGGCCGCCCTACGAGCAGTACTTC. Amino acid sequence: CASSYSDRPPYEQYF.

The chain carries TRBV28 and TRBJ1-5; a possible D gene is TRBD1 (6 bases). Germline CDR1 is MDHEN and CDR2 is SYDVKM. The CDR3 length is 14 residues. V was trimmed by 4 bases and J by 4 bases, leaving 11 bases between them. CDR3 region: CASSYGQLNQPQHF. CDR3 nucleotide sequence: TGTGCCAGCAGTTATGGACAGCTTAATCAGCCCCAGCATTTT.

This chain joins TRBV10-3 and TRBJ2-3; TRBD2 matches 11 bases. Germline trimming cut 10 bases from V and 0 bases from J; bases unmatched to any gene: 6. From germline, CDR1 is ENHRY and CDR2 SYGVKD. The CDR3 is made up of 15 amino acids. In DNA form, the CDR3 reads TGTGCCAGCAAGACTAGCGGGGTCAGCACAGATACGCAGTATTTT. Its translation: CASKTSGVSTDTQYF.

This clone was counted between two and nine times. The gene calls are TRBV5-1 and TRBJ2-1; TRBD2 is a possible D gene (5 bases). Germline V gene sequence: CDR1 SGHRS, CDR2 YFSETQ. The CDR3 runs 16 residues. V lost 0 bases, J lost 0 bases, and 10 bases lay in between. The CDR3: CASSLASLASYNEQFF. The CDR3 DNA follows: TGCGCCAGCAGCTTGGCCTCCCTAGCCTCCTACAATGAGCAGTTCTTC.

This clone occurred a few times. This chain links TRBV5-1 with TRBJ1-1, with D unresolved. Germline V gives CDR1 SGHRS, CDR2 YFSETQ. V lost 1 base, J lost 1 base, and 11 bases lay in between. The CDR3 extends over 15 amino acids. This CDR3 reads CASSLNGQTNTEAFF. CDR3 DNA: TGCGCCAGCAGCTTGAATGGGCAGACGAACACTGAAGCTTTCTTT.

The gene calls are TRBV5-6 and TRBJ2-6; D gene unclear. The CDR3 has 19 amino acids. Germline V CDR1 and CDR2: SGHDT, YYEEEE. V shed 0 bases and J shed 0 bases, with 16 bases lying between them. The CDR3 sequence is CASSLAIGKHSSGANVLTF. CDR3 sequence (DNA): TGTGCCAGCAGCTTGGCTATAGGCAAACACAGCTCTGGGGCCAACGTCCTGACTTTC.

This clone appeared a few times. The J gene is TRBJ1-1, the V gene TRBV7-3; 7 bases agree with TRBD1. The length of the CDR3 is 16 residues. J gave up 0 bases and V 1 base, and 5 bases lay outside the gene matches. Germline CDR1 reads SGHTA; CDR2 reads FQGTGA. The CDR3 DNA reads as TGTGCCAGCAGCTTAATAGGGGGCAGGGTGAACACTGAAGCTTTCTTT. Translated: CASSLIGGRVNTEAFF.

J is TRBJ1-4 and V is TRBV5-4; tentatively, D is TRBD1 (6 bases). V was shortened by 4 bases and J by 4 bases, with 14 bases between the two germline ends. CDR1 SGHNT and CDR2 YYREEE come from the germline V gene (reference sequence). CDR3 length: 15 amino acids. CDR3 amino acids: CASSEQGPGNEKLFF. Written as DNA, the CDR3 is TGTGCCAGCAGCGAGCAGGGGCCCGGTAATGAAAAACTGTTTTTT.

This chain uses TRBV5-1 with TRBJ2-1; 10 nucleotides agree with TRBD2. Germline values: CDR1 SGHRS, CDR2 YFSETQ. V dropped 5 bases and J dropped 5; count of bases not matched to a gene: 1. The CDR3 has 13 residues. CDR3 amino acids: CASRLAGDNEQFF. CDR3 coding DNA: TGCGCCAGCAGGCTAGCGGGAGACAATGAGCAGTTCTTC. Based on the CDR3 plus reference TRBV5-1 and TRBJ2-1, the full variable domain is KAGVTQTPRYLIKTRGQQVTLSCSPISGHRSVSWYQQTPGQGLQFLFEYFSETQRNKGNFPGRFSGRQFSNSRSEMNVSTLELGDSALYLCASRLAGDNEQFFGPGTRLTVL.

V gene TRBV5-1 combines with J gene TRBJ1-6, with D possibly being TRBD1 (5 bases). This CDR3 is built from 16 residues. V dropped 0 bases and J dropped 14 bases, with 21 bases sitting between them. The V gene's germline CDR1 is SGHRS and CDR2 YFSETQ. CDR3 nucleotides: TGCGCCAGCAGCTTGGATCCCGGAGCCCCGGGGGGAGCCCTCCACTTT. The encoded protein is CASSLDPGAPGGALHF.

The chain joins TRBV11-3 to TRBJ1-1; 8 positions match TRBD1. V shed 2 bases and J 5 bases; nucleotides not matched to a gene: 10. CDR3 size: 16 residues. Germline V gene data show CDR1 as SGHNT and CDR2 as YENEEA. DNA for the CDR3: TGTGCCAGCAGCTTATCAGGGGGCAAAGGAGAGACTGAAGCTTTCTTT. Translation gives CASSLSGGKGETEAFF.

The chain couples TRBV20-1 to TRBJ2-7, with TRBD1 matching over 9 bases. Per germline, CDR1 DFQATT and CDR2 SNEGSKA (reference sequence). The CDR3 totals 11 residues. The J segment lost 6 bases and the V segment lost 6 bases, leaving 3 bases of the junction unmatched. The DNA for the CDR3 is TGCAGTGCCAGGACAGGGGTCGAGCAGTACTTC. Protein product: CSARTGVEQYF.